This TCR beta chain derives from a study of OX40 agonist ivuxolimab in advanced cancers. Some clones are missing from TCRdb's copy, which holds only in-frame ones; the method was immunoSEQ multiplex PCR. The sample contains roughly 80,000 clones, 85% to 95% of which appear only once. CDR3 length equals 13 residues. V was cut by 6 bases and J by 6 bases, with 12 bases left in between. Per germline, CDR1 LNHDA and CDR2 SQIVND (reference sequence). The genes are TRBV19 and TRBJ2-1, with a possible D match to TRBD2 (5 bases). The sequencing used CD4+ or CD8+ T cells sorted from blood, collected in a trial of the OX40 agonist ivuxolimab. This TCR derives from an adult with an advanced solid tumor such as melanoma, head and neck, liver or kidney cancer. CDR3 protein: CASSPGLANEQFF. The CDR3 DNA is TGTGCCAGTAGCCCTGGACTTGCCAATGAGCAGTTCTTC.